This T cell receptor (beta chain) is from a study of T cells in localized non-small cell lung cancer. Broader study findings: Exceeding tumor, uninvolved adjacent lung had the highest T cell clonality. Heterogeneity stays possible, as sequencing covered only one tumor region.

On this clone: Its target is unknown.

TCRdb's table, derived via immunoSEQ multiplex PCR, lists solely in-frame clones and lacks some. Here the sample spans tens of thousands of clones, around 83% being singletons. The V segment lost 7 bases and the J segment 9 bases; nucleotides outside the gene matches: 14. The CDR3 totals 15 residues. CDR1 LNHDA and CDR2 SQIVND come from the germline V gene (reference sequence). The receptor comes from a woman between 18 and 55 years old with stage III lung adenocarcinoma. The material was peripheral blood, obtained before any cancer treatment. J is TRBJ2-1 and V is TRBV19, with 8 bases aligning to TRBD2. DNA for the CDR3: TGTGCCAGTAAATCACTAGCGGAGGAGCATACTGAGCAGTTCTTC. Protein sequence: CASKSLAEEHTEQFF.